The present TCR beta chain was sequenced within a study of regulatory T cells in long-lasting Graves disease. Noted time point: newly diagnosed GD, antithyroid drugs for less than 3 months. Following extraction of RNA from PBMCs, that RNA was used to make the TCR library. CDR3-region Arm-PCR and iRepertoire HTBI primers produced the TCR beta libraries. Using its own MiXCR run on the multiplex PCR reads, TCRdb lists one record per CDR3 protein. The table records 350,000 to 450,000 distinct CDR3 sequences, about 15% of them present only once. The sample also formed part of further work on T cells in Graves' hyperthyroidism and ophthalmopathy.

This sequence was found in a woman aged 40 to 50 with Graves disease. The sequenced sample was peripheral blood mononuclear cells (PBMCs), obtained at new diagnosis, from a patient treated with antithyroid drugs.

The CDR3 bases are TGTGCCAGCAGCTCGCGGCGGGACACCATATATTTT. It is translated as CASSSRRDTIYF. V gene TRBV11-3 combines with J gene TRBJ1-3; D is unresolved. Germline-derived CDR1 and CDR2 are SGHNT and YENEEA. The CDR3 runs to 12 residues. Between the trimmed V and J ends, which lost 4 bases and 8 bases, there was a span of 9 bases.